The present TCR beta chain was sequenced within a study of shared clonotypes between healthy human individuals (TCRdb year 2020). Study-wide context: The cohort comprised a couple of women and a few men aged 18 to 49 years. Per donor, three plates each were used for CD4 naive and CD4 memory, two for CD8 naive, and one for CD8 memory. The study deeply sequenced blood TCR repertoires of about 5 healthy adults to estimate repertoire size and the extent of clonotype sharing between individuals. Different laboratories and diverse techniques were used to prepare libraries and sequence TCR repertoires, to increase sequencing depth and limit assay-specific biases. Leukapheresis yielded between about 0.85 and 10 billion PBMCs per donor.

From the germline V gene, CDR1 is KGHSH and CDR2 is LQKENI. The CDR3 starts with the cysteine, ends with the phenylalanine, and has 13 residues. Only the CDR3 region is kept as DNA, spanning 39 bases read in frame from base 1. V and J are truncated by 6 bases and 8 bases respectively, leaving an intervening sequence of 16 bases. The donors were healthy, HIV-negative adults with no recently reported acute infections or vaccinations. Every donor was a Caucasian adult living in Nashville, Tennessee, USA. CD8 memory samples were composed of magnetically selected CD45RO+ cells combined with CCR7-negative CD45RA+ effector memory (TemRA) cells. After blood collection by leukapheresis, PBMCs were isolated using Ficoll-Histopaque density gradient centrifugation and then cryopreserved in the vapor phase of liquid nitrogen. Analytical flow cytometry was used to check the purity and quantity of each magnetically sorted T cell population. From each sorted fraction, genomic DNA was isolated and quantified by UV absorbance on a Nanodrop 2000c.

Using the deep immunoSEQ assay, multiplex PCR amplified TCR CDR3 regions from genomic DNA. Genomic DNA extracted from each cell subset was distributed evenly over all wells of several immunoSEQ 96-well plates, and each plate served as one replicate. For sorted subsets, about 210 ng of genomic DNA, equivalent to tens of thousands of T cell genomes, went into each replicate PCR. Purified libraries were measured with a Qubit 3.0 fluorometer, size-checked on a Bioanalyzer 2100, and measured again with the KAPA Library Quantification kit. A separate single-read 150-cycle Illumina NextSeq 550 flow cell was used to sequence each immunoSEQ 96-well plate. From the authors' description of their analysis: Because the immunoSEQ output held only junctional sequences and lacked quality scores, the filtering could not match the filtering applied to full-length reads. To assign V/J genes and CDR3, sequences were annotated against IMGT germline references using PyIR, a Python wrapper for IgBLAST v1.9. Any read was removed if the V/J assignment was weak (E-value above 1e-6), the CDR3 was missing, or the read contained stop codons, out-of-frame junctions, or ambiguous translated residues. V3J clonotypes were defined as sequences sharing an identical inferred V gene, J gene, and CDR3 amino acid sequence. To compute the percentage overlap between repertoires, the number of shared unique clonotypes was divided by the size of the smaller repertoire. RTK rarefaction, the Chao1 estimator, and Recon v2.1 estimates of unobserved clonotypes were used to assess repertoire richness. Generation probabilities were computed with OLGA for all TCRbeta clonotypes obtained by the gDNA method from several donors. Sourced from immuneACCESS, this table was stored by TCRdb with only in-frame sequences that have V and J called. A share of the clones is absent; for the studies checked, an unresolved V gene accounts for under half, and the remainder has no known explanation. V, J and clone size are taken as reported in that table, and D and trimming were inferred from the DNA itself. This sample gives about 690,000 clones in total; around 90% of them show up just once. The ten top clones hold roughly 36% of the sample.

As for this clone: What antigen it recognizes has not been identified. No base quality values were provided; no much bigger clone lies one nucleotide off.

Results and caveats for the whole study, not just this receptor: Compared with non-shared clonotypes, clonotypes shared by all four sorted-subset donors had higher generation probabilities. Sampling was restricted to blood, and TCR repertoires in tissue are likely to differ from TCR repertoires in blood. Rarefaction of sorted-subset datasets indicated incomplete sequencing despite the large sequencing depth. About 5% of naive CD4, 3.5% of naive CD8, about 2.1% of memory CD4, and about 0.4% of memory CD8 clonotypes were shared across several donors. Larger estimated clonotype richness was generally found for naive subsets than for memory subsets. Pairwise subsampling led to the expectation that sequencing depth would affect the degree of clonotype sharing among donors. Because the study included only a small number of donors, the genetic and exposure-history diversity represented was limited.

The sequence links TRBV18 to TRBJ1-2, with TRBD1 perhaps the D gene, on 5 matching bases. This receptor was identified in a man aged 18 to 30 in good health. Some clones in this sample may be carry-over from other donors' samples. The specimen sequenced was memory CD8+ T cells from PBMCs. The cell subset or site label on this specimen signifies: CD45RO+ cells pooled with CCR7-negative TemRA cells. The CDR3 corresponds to CASSPGRGAGYTF. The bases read TGTGCCAGCTCCCCGGGGAGGGGCGCGGGCTACACCTTC. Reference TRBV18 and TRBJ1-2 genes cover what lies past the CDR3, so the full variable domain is NAGVMQNPRHLVRRRGQEARLRCSPMKGHSHVYWYRQLPEEGLKFMVYLQKENIIDESGMPKERFSAEFPKEGPSILRIQQVVRGDSAAYFCASSPGRGAGYTFGSGTRLTVV.